This section outlines one T cell receptor beta chain sequence together with its context. Its antigen is still unknown. This same CDR3 is encoded by further DNA sequences in the sample. The source of the sample is a study of T cell responses to AZD1222 COVID-19 vaccine. General study results and limits: Just a handful of AZD1222 recipients tested seropositive at baseline. Females outnumbered males among donors, who were mostly white British; clonal diversity was possibly underestimated.

Germline CDR1 LNHDA, CDR2 SQIVND (reference sequence). This CDR3 is 11 amino acids long. Trimming cost V 5 bases and J 2 bases, with 2 bases left between them. Pooled samples include second doses given at about 4 or 12 weeks. Sequenced by immunoSEQ multiplex PCR; TCRdb stores in-frame clones only, minus some. The sample has 170,000 or so clones; 70% to 90% are singletons. Material: peripheral blood, obtained 28 days after the second AZD1222 dose. This clonotype was obtained from an adult who received the AZD1222 COVID-19 vaccine. This chain connects TRBV19 to TRBJ2-3; D not certain. Here the CDR3 DNA reads TGTGCCAGTAGTTTCACAGATACGCAGTATTTT. Protein sequence: CASSFTDTQYF.